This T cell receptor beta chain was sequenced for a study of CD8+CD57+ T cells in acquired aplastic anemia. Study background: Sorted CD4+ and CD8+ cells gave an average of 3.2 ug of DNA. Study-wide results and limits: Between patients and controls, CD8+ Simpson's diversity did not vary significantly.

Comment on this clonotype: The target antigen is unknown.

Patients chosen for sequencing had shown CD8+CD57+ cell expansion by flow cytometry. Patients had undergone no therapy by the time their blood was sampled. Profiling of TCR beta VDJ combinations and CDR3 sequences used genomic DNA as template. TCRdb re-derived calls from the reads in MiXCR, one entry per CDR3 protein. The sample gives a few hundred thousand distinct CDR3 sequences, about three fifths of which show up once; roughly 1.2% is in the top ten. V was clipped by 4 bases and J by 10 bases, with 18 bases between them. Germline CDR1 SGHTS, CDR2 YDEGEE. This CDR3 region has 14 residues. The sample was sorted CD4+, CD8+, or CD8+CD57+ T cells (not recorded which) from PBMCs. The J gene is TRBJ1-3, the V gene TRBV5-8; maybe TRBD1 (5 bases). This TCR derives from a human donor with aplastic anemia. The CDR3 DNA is TGTGCCAGCAGCAGAGCGGGGGGAGGAGAGACCATATATTTT. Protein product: CASSRAGGGETIYF. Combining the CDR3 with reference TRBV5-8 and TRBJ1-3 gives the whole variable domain EAGVTQSPTHLIKTRGQQATLRCSPISGHTSVYWYQQALGLGLQFLLWYDEGEERNRGNFPPRFSGRQFPNYSSELNVNALELEDSALYLCASSRAGGGETIYFGEGSWLTVV.